A selection of T cell receptor beta chains follows, all from one sample in a study of blood T cell repertoires in COVID-19. Clones were read by immunoSEQ multiplex PCR, and TCRdb kept only the in-frame ones, dropping some. The sample records 250,000 to 300,000 clones, roughly 90% being singletons. Sequencing used PBMCs or T cells enriched from blood (not recorded which). Source of these receptors: a woman in her 50s who had been exposed to COVID-19. Each CDR3 is given without its conserved first and last residue.

TRBV2	ASSGQGLVGELF
TRBV12-5	ASGLVLGGKNTEAF
TRBV3-1/TRBV3-2	ASSQEAGTVYEQY
TRBV7-2	ASSKSLYGYT
TRBV5-1	ASSLNPPGAISGNTIY
TRBV28	ASSFWGEGSGANVLT
TRBV4-1	ASSLLRDASFSGANVLT
TRBV27	ASNLSGGAGELF
TRBV5-4	ASSLDSLYGYT
TRBV18	ASSPPRAGGFTEAF
TRBV4-1	ASSPKAGQGQPQH
TRBV5-8	ASSSRLAGGFRQETQY
TRBV4-1	ASSQQAGFSYEQY
TRBV5-5	ASSSTGGANYGYT
TRBV28	ASRRGGGGNQPQH
TRBV19	ASSTRTGKSEKLF
TRBV27	ASSSVVMNTEAF
TRBV7-2	ASSTTSGSSNEQF
TRBV19	ASTRLAGASQETQY
TRBV27	ASSFSGGAYEQY
TRBV30	ASTTGLAGARQF
TRBV11-2	ASSLDPGGNTIY
TRBV28	ASSPRTGTYGYT
TRBV18	ASSPPGGK
TRBV19	AGAGPSNTEAF
TRBV5-5	ASNRPGLAGSETQY
TRBV5-5	ASSLYGQGAYEQY
TRBV5-5	ASSSVVGQGGYT
TRBV29-1	SVVGEQGDYGYT
TRBV28	ASSPRGLTYGYT
TRBV18	ASSRDYEKLF
TRBV5-1	ASSLNEGAIYGYT
TRBV11-2	ASSPTGFKVYNEQF
TRBV28	ASRPRDSTQH
TRBV2	ASRVRVSTDTQY
TRBV5-1	ASSLGSSNQPQH
TRBV6-5	ASRVGGGYT
TRBV24-1	ATSDGGTVGSRNTEAF
TRBV11-2	ASSLVSGGVFNSPLH
TRBV7-9	ASSLLHTDNEQF
TRBV11-3	ASSETGNQETQY
TRBV7-2	ASKQGTYNSPLH
TRBV19	ASSIQGRTEAF
TRBV5-4	ASSLGLADTEAF
TRBV28	ASSPPRGRPYEQY
TRBV21-1	ASSKEGEGGVDQPQH
TRBV2	ASSAEPEAF
TRBV6-5	ASELYSSSYNEQF
TRBV9	ASCVAAGPQGAQY